Below are 8 T cell receptor beta chains sequenced from a single sample in a study of shared clonotypes between healthy human individuals (dated by TCRdb to about 2020). Library preparation employed the immunoSEQ multiplex PCR assay. TCRdb carries this immuneACCESS record with in-frame sequences only. Its versions omit some clonotypes, under half of them owing to an unresolved V gene in the studies checked, with the rest unexplained. Here the sample has 2 million to 2.5 million clones; around 90% occur a single time. About 0.36% of the sample goes to the ten largest clones. Sequenced material: naive CD4+ T cells from PBMCs. What this sample's cell subset or site label stands for: CD45RA+ positively selected. The receptors derive from a man aged 18-30 years in good health. Some clones in this sample may be carry-over from other donors' samples.

The chain couples TRBV19 to TRBJ2-5; D remains ambiguous. The CDR3 runs to 13 residues. Looked up from germline, CDR1 is LNHDA and CDR2 is SQIVND (reference sequence). Trimming left V 3 bases short and J 5 bases short, with 10 bases between. The CDR3 here is CASSMNFLETQYF. The CDR3 DNA is TGTGCCAGTAGTATGAACTTCTTGGAGACCCAGTACTTC.

V is TRBV7-2 and J is TRBJ2-7; 9 nucleotides align to TRBD1. Unmatched junction bases numbered 5, after V lost 5 bases and J lost 6 bases. The CDR3 has 13 amino acids. Germline assignment: CDR1 SGHTA and CDR2 FQGNSA. The CDR3 is CASSRLTGGEQYF. The CDR3, as DNA: TGTGCCAGCAGCCGATTGACAGGGGGCGAGCAGTACTTC.

The chain is built from TRBV5-1 and TRBJ2-1; D may be TRBD1 (6 bases). V lost 4 bases and J lost 6, with 17 bases in between. Germline CDR1 reads SGHRS; CDR2 reads YFSETQ. The CDR3 loop spans 15 amino acids. In nucleotides, the CDR3 is TGCGCCAGCAGCATGACTGCCGGGACACTCAATGAGCAGTTCTTC. Protein product: CASSMTAGTLNEQFF.

The V gene is TRBV7-8, the J gene TRBJ1-1; D gene ambiguous. Germline CDR1 reads SGHVS; CDR2 reads FQNEAQ. Deletions cut 5 bases from V and 8 bases from J, with 15 bases between. This CDR3 has 13 residues. CDR3 coding DNA: TGTGCCAGCAGCCCCCTGAGGGAAGGAGAAGCTTTCTTT. Translating gives CASSPLREGEAFF.

The J gene is TRBJ1-1, the V gene TRBV18; D not resolved. Deletions cut 1 base from V and 0 bases from J, with 12 bases between. Germline assignment: CDR1 KGHSH and CDR2 LQKENI. CDR3 size: 16 residues. CDR3 residues: CASSPQAGSVNTEAFF. The CDR3 DNA follows: TGTGCCAGCTCACCACAGGCGGGAAGTGTGAACACTGAAGCTTTCTTT.

The chain joins TRBV11-3 to TRBJ2-3; possibly TRBD1 for D (5 bases). The CDR3 is 18 residues long. The germline CDR1 and CDR2 sequences are SGHNT and YENEEA. Trimming cost V 4 bases and J 5 bases, with 25 bases left between them. The CDR3 spells CASSSSMGQGRIRDTQYF. The DNA for the CDR3 is TGTGCCAGCAGCTCTTCCATGGGGCAGGGTAGGATTAGAGATACGCAGTATTTT.

In the case of this clone: The same CDR3 arises from other DNA sequences in this sample as well. The chain links TRBV30 to TRBJ1-5; D gene uncertain. The CDR3 spans 13 residues. The V end was cut by 0 bases, the J end by 0 bases, with 3 bases between. Germline CDR1 reads GTSNPN; CDR2 reads SVGIG (reference sequence). The CDR3 coding sequence is TGTGCCTGGAGTGTCAGTAGCAATCAGCCCCAGCATTTT. This gives the protein CAWSVSSNQPQHF.

The rearrangement links TRBV5-1 to TRBJ2-5; 9 bases line up with TRBD1. In germline, CDR1 is SGHRS, CDR2 YFSETQ. CDR3 length: 14 amino acids. The V gene end was trimmed by 4 bases and the J gene end by 3 bases; junction bases not matched to a gene: 4. The CDR3 region is CASSGRDREETQYF. The CDR3 DNA reads TGCGCCAGCAGCGGAAGGGACAGGGAAGAGACCCAGTACTTC.